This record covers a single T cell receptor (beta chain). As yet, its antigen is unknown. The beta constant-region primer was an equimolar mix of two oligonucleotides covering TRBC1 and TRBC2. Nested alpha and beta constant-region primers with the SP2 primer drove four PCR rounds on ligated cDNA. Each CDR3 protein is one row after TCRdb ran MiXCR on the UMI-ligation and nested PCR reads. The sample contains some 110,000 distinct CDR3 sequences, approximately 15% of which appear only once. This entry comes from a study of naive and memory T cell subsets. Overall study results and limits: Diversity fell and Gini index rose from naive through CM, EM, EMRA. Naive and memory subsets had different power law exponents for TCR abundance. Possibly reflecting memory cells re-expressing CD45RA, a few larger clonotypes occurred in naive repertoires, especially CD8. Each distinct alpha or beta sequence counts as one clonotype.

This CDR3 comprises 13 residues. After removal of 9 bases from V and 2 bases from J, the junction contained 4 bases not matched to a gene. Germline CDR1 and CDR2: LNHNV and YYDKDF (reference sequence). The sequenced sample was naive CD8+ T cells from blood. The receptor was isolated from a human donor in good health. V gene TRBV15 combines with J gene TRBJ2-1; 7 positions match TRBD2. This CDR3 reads CATGRATYNEQFF. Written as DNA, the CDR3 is TGTGCCACTGGGAGGGCTACCTACAATGAGCAGTTCTTC.